This T cell receptor (beta chain) derives from a study of blood T cell repertoires in COVID-19. For the study at large: Material from acute and convalescent COVID-19 was sourced from the United States, Italy and Spain. The cDNA or gDNA used as material had been derived from T cells, B-cell-depleted T cells, or PBMCs.

V lost 3 bases, J lost 4 bases, and 5 bases stayed unmatched. The CDR3 loop spans 15 amino acids. Germline-derived CDR1 and CDR2 are MNHNS and SASEGT. Original methodology: Reference gene primer amplification gave nucleated cell count estimates. This table comes from immunoSEQ multiplex PCR, and its TCRdb copy is limited to in-frame clones, with some not included. V, J and clone size derive from that table, while D and trimming were established from the DNA sequence. The table has around 280,000 clones, around 87% seen once. J is TRBJ2-5 and V is TRBV6-1, with 10 bases aligning to TRBD1. Specimen: peripheral blood. This receptor was taken from a man between 65 and 79 years old with acute or convalescent COVID-19. CDR3 sequence reads: CASSDRDRGGETQYF. CDR3 coding DNA: TGTGCCAGCAGTGACCGGGACAGGGGCGGAGAGACCCAGTACTTC.